This T cell receptor beta chain was obtained from a study of T cell changes during pregnancy in multiple sclerosis. Generated by immunoSEQ multiplex PCR, the TCRdb table keeps only in-frame clones and is missing some. This table holds some 70,000 clones, approximately 92% found once. The length of the CDR3 is 15 residues. The germline CDR1 and CDR2 sequences are MNHEY and SVGAGI. V was cut by 6 bases and J by 4 bases, with 18 bases left in between. The clonotype comes from a female donor in good health, enrolled as a control in a pregnancy study. Source: CD8+ T cells from peripheral blood mononuclear cells, taken in the third trimester of pregnancy. V gene TRBV6-5 combines with J gene TRBJ2-5; perhaps TRBD1 as D (7 bases). CDR3 region: CASSFRGDGTETQYF. The CDR3 DNA reads as TGTGCCAGCAGCTTCAGGGGGGACGGTACAGAGACCCAGTACTTC.